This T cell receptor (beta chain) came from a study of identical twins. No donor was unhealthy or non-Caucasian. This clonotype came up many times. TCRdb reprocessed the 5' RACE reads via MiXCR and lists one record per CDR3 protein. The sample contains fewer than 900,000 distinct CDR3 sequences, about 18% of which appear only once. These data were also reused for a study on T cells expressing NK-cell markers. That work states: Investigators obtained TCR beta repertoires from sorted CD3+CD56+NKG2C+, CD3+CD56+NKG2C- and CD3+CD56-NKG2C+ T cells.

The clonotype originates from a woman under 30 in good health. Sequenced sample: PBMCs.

The CDR3 region has the DNA TGTGCCATCAGTGATGTTGACCTGAACACTGAAGCTTTCTTT. This codes for CAISDVDLNTEAFF. The chain couples TRBV10-3 to TRBJ1-1; D is uncertain. This CDR3 contains 14 residues. Germline V CDR1 and CDR2: ENHRY, SYGVKD. V lost 3 bases, J lost 0 bases, and 8 bases lay in between.